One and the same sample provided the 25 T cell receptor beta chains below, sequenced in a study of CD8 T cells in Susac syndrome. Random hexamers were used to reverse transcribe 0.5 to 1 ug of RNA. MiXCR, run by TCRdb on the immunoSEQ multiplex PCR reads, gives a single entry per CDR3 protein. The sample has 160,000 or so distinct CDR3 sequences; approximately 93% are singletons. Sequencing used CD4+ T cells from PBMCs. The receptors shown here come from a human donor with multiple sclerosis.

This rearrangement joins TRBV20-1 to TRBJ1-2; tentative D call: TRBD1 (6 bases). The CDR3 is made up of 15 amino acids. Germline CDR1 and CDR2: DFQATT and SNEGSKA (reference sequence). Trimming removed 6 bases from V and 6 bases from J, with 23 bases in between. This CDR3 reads CSAQRFGGPQDGYTF. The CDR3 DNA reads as TGCAGTGCCCAGAGATTTGGGGGGCCGCAGGATGGCTACACCTTC.

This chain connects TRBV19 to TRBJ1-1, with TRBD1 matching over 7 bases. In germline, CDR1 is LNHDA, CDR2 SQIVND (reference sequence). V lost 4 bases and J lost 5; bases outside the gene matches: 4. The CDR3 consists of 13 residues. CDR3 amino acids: CASSTTTGTEAFF. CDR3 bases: TGTGCCAGTAGTACCACGACAGGGACTGAAGCTTTCTTT.

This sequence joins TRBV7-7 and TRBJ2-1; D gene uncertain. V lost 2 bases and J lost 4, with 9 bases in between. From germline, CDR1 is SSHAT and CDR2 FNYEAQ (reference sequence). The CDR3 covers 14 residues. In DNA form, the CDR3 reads TGTGCCAGCAGCTTAAGCTACCAATACAATGAGCAGTTCTTC. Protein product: CASSLSYQYNEQFF.

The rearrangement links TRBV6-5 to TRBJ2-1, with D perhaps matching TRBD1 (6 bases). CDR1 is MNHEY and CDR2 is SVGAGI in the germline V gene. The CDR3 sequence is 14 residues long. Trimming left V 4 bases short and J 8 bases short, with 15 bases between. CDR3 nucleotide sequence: TGTGCCAGCAGTTCAAATATACAGGGCGATGAGCAGTTCTTC. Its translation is CASSSNIQGDEQFF.

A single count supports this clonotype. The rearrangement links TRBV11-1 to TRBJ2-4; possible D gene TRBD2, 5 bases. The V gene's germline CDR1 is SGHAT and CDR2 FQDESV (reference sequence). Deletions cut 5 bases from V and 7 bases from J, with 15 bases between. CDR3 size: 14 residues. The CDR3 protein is CASSDHRGANIQYF. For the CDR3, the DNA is TGTGCCAGCAGCGACCACCGGGGAGCGAACATTCAGTACTTC.

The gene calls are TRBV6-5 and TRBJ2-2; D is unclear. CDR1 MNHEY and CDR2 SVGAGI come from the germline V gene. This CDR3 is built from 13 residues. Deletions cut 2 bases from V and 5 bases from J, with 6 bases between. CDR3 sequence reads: CASSYRDTGELFF. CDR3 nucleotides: TGTGCCAGCAGTTACAGGGATACCGGGGAGCTGTTTTTT.

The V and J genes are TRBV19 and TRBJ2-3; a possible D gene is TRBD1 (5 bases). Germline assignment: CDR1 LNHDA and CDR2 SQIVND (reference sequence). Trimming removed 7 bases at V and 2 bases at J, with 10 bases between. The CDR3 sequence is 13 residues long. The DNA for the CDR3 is TGTGCCAGTAAGGACAACCCCACAGATACGCAGTATTTT. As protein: CASKDNPTDTQYF.

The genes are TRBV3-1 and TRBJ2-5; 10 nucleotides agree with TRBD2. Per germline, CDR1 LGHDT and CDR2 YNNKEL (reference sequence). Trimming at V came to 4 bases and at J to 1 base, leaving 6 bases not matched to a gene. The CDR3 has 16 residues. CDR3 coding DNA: TGTGCCAGCAGCCGAGGACTAGCGGTATTCCAAGAGACCCAGTACTTC. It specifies CASSRGLAVFQETQYF.

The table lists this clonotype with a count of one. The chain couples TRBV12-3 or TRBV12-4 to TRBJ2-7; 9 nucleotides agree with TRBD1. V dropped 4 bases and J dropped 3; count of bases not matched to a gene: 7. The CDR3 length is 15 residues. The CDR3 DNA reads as TGTGCCAGCAGTTCGCGACAGGGGGGAAACTACGAGCAGTACTTC. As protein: CASSSRQGGNYEQYF.

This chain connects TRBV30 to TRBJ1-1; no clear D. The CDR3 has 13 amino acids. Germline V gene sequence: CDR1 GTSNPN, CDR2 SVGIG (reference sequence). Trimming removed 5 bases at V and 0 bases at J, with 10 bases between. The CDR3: CAWVDNVNTEAFF. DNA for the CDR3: TGTGCCTGGGTCGACAATGTGAACACTGAAGCTTTCTTT.

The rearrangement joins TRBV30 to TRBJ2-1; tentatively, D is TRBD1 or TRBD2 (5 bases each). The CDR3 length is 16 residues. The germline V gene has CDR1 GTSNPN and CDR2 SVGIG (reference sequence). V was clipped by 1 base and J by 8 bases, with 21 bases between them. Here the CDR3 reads CAWSAPVTGLGYEQFF. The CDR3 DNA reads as TGTGCCTGGAGTGCCCCCGTGACGGGGCTAGGGTATGAGCAGTTCTTC.

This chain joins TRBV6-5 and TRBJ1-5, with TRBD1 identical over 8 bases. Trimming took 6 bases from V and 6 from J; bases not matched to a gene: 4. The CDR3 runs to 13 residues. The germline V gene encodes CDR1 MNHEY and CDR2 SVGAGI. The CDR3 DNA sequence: TGTGCCAGCAGCACCGACAGGGGTCAGCCCCAGCATTTT. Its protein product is CASSTDRGQPQHF.

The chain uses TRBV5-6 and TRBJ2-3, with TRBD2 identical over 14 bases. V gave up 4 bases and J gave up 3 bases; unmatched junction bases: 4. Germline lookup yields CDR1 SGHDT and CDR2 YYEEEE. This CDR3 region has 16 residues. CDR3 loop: CASSTGLAGDTDTQYF. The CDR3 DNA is TGTGCCAGCAGCACGGGACTAGCGGGAGATACAGATACGCAGTATTTT.

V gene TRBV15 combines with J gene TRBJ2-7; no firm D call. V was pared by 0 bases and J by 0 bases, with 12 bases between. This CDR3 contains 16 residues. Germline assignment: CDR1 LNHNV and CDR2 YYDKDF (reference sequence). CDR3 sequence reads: CATSRDRVSSSYEQYF. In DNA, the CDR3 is TGTGCCACCAGCAGAGATCGTGTTAGCAGCTCCTACGAGCAGTACTTC.

The CDR3, as DNA: TGTGCCAGCAGCGAAAGGGGATTTCAGCCCCAGCATTTT. Encoded protein: CASSERGFQPQHF. This chain joins TRBV4-2 and TRBJ1-5; D may be TRBD1 (5 bases). The germline V and J ends were trimmed by 5 bases and 6 bases, with 11 bases remaining between them. The CDR3 is 13 residues long. Per the germline V gene, CDR1 is LGHNA and CDR2 is YNFKEQ.

Here the CDR3 DNA reads TGTGCCAGCAGCCAAGATAGTGGCTCGGAGCAGTACTTC. It translates to CASSQDSGSEQYF. The chain combines TRBV7-7 with TRBJ2-7, with no clear D. Germline CDR1 is SSHAT and CDR2 is FNYEAQ (reference sequence). The CDR3 has 13 residues. V lost 5 bases to trimming and J lost 7 bases, with 15 bases between them.

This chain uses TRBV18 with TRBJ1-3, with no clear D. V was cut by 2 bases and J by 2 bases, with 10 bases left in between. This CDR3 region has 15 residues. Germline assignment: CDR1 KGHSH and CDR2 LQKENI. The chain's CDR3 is CASSPITETGNTIYF. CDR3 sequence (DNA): TGTGCCAGCTCACCAATCACAGAGACTGGAAACACCATATATTTT.

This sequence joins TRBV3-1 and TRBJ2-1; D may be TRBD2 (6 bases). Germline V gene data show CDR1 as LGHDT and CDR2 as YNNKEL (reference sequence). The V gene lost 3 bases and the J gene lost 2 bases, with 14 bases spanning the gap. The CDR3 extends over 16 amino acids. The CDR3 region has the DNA TGTGCCAGCAGCCAGGGAAAAGCGGGCGCCTACAATGAGCAGTTCTTC. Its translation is CASSQGKAGAYNEQFF.

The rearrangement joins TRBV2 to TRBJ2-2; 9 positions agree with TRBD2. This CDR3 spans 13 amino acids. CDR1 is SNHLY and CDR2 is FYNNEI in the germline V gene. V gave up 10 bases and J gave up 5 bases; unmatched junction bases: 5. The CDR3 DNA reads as TGTGCCATGAGACTAGCGGAGACCGGGGAGCTGTTTTTT. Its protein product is CAMRLAETGELFF.

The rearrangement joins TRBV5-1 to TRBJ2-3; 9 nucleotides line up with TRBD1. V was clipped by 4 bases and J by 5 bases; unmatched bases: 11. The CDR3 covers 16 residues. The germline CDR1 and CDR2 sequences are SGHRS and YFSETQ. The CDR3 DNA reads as TGCGCCAGCAGCGGTCGACCGGGACAGGGAGGAGATACGCAGTATTTT. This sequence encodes CASSGRPGQGGDTQYF.

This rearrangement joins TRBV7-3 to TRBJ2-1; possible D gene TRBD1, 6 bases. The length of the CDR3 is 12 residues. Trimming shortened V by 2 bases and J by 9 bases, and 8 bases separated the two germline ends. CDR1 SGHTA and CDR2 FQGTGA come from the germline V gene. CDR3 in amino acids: CASSLSGVEQFF. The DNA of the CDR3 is TGTGCCAGCAGCTTATCAGGGGTTGAGCAGTTCTTC.

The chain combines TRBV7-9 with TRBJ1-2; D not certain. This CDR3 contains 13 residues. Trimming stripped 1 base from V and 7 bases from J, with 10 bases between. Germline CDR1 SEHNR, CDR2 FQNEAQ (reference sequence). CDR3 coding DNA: TGTGCCAGCAGCTTAGAACACAATCCTGGCTACACCTTC. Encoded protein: CASSLEHNPGYTF.

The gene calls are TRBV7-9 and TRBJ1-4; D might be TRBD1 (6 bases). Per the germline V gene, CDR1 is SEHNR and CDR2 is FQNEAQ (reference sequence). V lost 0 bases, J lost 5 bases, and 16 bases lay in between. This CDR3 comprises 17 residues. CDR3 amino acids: CASSLAGGQRKNEKLFF. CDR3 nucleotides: TGTGCCAGCAGCTTAGCGGGGGGCCAGCGAAAAAATGAAAAACTGTTTTTT.

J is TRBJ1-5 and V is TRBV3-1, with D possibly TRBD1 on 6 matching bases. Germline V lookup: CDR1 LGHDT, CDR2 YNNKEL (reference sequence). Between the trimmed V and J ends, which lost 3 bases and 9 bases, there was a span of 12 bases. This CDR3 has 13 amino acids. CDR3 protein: CASSHSGEGPQHF. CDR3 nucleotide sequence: TGTGCCAGCAGCCACTCAGGGGAAGGGCCCCAGCATTTT.

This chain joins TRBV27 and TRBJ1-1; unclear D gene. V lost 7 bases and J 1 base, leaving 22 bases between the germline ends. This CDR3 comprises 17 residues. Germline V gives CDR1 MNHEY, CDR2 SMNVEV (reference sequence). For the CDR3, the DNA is TGTGCCAGCATGCTAAGTAATAGGTTTTCGACGAACACTGAAGCTTTCTTT. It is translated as CASMLSNRFSTNTEAFF.